Given below is one T cell receptor (beta chain) in context. Antigen specificity is unknown. TCRdb re-called the 5' RACE reads; every CDR3 protein appears as one record, without DNA. Its listing shows about 660 distinct CDR3 sequences. This sample is part of a study of T cells expressing NK-cell markers. Study details: From sorted CD3+CD56+NKG2C+, CD3+CD56+NKG2C- and CD3+CD56-NKG2C+ T cells came the TCR beta repertoires. Within the sequenced cohort of eight donors, seven exhibited HCMV seropositivity and one was seronegative. Study findings and constraints: As a fraction of CD8+ T cells, dominant NKG2C+ clonotypes reached about 1.0-7.5% in 5 to 7 donors.

The CDR3 length is 14 residues. From germline, CDR1 is SGDLS and CDR2 YYNGEE. The V gene is TRBV9, the J gene TRBJ1-2; TCRdb's D gene call, TRBD1, goes unchecked for lack of DNA. This clonotype was sampled from a woman aged 50 to 60 in good health. The sequenced sample consisted of blood T cells: a sorted CD56 or NKG2C T cell subset, CD4+ or CD8+ T cells, or bulk PBMC T cells (not recorded which). This CDR3 is CASSSPGGIRGYTF.